The subject of this entry is one T cell receptor (beta chain). Its antigen is currently not known. No base qualities exist here, and no much larger clone lies one base off it. This sample stems from a study of T-cell reconstitution after alpha-beta-depleted transplantation in children listed by TCRdb under 2016. Study-wide context: The study quantitatively tracked T-cell immune reconstitution after TCRalphabeta/CD19-depleted allogeneic hematopoietic cell transplantation in children using TCR repertoire profiling.

V is cut by 1 base and J by 10 bases, and the space between the germline ends is 18 bases. The germline V gene gives CDR1 as SGHRS and CDR2 as YFSETQ. The CDR3 starts with the cysteine, ends with the phenylalanine, and has 15 residues. Of all the DNA, just the CDR3 is kept, 45 bases in frame from base 1. The protocol used for the library was PCR. The data were produced on an Illumina HiSeq 2500. TCR library preparation used molecular barcoding, with unique molecular identifiers applied to normalize quantification of the TCRbeta repertoire. In TCRdb, the public reads were trimmed at Q25 with fastp and aligned with MiXCR, with productive beta chains retained. Each record represents a unique CDR3 protein, reported with the most common genes and DNA among its rows. The sample table shows hundreds of thousands of distinct CDR3 sequences, and approximately 15% are seen once. The ten largest clones capture 0.8% to 1.1% of the sample.

The rearrangement combines TRBV5-1 with TRBJ1-5, and perhaps TRBD1 as D gene, on 6 matching bases. The receptor's source is a human donor who donated a stem cell graft to a child with acute myeloid leukemia. Sequencing used PBMCs from the stem cell graft donor, obtained from the stem cell graft. The base sequence is TGCGCCAGCAGCTTGTCGGGGGCCGGTTCGGGACCCCAGCATTTT. This gives the protein CASSLSGAGSGPQHF.